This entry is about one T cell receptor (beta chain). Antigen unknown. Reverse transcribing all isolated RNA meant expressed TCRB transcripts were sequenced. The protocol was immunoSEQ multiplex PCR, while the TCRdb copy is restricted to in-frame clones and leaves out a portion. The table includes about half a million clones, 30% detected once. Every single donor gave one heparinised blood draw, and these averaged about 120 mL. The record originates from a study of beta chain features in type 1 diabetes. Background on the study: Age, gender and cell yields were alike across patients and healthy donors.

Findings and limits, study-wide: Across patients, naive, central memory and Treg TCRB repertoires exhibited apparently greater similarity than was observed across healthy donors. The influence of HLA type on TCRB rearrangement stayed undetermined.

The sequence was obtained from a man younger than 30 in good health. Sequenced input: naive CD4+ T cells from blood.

The CDR3, as DNA: TGTGCCAGCAGCTCTCCGGGACAGGGAACGGGCACTGAAGCTTTCTTT. It yields the protein CASSSPGQGTGTEAFF. V and J are TRBV7-2 and TRBJ1-1; 9 bases align to TRBD1. This CDR3 is built from 16 residues. The germline gives CDR1 SGHTA, CDR2 FQGNSA. Trimming took 4 bases from V and 4 from J; bases not matched to a gene: 10.